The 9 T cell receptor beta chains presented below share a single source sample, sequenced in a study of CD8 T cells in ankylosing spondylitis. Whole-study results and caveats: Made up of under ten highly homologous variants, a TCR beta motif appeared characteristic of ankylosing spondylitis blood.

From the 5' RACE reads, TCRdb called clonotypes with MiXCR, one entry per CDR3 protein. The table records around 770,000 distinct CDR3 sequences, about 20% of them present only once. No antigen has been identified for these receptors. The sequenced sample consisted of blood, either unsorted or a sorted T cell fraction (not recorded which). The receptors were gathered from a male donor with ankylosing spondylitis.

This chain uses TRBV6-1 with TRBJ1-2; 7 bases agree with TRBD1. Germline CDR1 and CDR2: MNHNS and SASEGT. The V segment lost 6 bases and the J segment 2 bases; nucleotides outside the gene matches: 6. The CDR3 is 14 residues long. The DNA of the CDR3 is TGTGCCAGCAGCCGTGGACAGGAGAACTATGGCTACACCTTC. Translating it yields CASSRGQENYGYTF.

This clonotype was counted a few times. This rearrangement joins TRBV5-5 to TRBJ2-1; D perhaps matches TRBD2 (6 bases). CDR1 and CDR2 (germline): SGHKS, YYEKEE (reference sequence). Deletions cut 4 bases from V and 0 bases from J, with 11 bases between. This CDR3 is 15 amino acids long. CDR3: CASSIRDSSYNEQFF. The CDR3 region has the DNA TGTGCCAGCAGCATCAGGGACTCCTCCTACAATGAGCAGTTCTTC.

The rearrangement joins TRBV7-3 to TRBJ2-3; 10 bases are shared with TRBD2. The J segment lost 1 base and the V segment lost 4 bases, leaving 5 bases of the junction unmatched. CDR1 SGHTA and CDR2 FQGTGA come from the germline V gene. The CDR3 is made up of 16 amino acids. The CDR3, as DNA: TGTGCCAGCAGCTCCAACCTAGCGGGGGGCACAGATACGCAGTATTTT. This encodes CASSSNLAGGTDTQYF. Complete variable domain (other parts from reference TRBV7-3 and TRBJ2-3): GAGVSQTPSNKVTEKGKYVELRCDPISGHTALYWYRQSLGQGPEFLIYFQGTGAADDSGLPNDRFFAVRPEGSVSTLKIQRTERGDSAVYLCASSSNLAGGTDTQYFGPGTRLTVL.

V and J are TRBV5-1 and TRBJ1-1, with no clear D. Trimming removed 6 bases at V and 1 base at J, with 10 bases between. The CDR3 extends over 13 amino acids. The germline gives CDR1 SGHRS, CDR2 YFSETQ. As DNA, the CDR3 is TGCGCCAGCATCTTTACACGGAACACTGAAGCTTTCTTT. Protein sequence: CASIFTRNTEAFF. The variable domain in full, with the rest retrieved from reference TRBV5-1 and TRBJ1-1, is KAGVTQTPRYLIKTRGQQVTLSCSPISGHRSVSWYQQTPGQGLQFLFEYFSETQRNKGNFPGRFSGRQFSNSRSEMNVSTLELGDSALYLCASIFTRNTEAFFGQGTRLTVV.

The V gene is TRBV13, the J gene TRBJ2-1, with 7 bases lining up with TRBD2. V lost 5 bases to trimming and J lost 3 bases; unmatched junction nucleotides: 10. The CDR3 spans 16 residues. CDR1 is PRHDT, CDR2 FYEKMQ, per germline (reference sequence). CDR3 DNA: TGTGCCAGCAGCGCCGACCCGGGGGGTCGCTACAATGAGCAGTTCTTC. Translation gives CASSADPGGRYNEQFF. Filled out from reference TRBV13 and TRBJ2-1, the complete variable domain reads AAGVIQSPRHLIKEKRETATLKCYPIPRHDTVYWYQQGPGQDPQFLISFYEKMQSDKGSIPDRFSAQQFSDYHSELNMSSLELGDSALYFCASSADPGGRYNEQFFGPGTRLTVL.

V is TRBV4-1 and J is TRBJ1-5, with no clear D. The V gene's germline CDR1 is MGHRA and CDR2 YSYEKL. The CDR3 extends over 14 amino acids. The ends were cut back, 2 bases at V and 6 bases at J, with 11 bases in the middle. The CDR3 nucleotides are TGCGCCAGCAGCCAATTCAGCTCGGGTCAGCCCCAGCATTTT. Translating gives CASSQFSSGQPQHF.

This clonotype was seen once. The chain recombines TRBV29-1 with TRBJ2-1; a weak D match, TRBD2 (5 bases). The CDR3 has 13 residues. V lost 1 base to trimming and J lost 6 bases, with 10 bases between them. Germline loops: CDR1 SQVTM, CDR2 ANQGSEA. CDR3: CSVEGGGSNEQFF. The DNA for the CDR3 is TGCAGCGTTGAAGGAGGTGGGAGCAATGAGCAGTTCTTC.

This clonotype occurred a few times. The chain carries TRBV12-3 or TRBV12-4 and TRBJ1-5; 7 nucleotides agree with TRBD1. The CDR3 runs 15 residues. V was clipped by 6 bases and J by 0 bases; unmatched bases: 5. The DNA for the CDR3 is TGTGCCAGCAGAGACAGGGTGGATAGCAATCAGCCCCAGCATTTT. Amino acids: CASRDRVDSNQPQHF.

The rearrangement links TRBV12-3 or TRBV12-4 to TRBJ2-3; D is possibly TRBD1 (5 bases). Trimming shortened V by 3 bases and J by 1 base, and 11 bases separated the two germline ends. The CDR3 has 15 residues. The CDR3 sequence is CASSFGHGGTDTQYF. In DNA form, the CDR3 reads TGTGCCAGCAGTTTTGGACATGGGGGCACAGATACGCAGTATTTT.